Described below is a single TCR beta chain sequence and its context. The V gene end was trimmed by 5 bases and the J gene end by 6 bases; junction bases not matched to a gene: 8. The CDR3 totals 14 residues. Germline V gene data show CDR1 as DFQATT and CDR2 as SNEGSKA (reference sequence). TCRdb reprocessed the RT-PCR reads via MiXCR and lists one record per CDR3 protein. This sample carries more than 550,000 distinct CDR3 sequences, 14% of them seen once, and the ten largest clones take roughly 3.9%. This clonotype originated in a female donor in good health, serving as a healthy control. Material: memory CD4+ T cells from blood. This sequence joins TRBV20-1 and TRBJ2-1; 9 bases are shared with TRBD2. As DNA, the CDR3 is TGCAGTGCTCCCGGGACTAGCTCGCTCAATGAGCAGTTCTTC. It yields the protein CSAPGTSSLNEQFF.